The source of this TCR beta chain is a study of Ad26.COV2.S vaccination and SARS-CoV-2 variants. The wider study: Intramuscularly, Ad26.COV2.S was given either once or twice, 56 days apart.

Note on this clone: Antigen specificity is unknown.

Study observations and caveats: Analytic work on TCR breadth and depth might have understated the full extent of total T cell responses.

Sequenced by immunoSEQ multiplex PCR; TCRdb stores in-frame clones only, minus some. The table shows 350,000 to 600,000 clones, with roughly nine tenths occurring only once. V lost 0 bases and J lost 4, with 7 bases in between. Germline V gene lookup returns CDR1 GTSNPN and CDR2 SVGIG (reference sequence). The CDR3 extends over 13 amino acids. The treatment is: 19 received Ad26.COV2.S at low or high dose, single or two shots; 5 received placebo; per-sample allocation not given. Samples were taken on day 63 after the first vaccine or placebo injection. An Ad26 vector carrying the Wuhan-strain SARS-CoV-2 spike served as the vaccine.

The sample here was peripheral blood, taken in a trial of Ad26.COV2.S vaccine versus placebo. The V and J genes are TRBV30 and TRBJ1-5; TRBD1 might be the D (6 bases). This sequence was found in a person between 18 and 60 years old who received the Ad26.COV2.S COVID-19 vaccine or a placebo. CDR3 nucleotide sequence: TGTGCCTGGAGTGTTACAGGGAATCAGCCCCAGCATTTT. Amino acid sequence: CAWSVTGNQPQHF.